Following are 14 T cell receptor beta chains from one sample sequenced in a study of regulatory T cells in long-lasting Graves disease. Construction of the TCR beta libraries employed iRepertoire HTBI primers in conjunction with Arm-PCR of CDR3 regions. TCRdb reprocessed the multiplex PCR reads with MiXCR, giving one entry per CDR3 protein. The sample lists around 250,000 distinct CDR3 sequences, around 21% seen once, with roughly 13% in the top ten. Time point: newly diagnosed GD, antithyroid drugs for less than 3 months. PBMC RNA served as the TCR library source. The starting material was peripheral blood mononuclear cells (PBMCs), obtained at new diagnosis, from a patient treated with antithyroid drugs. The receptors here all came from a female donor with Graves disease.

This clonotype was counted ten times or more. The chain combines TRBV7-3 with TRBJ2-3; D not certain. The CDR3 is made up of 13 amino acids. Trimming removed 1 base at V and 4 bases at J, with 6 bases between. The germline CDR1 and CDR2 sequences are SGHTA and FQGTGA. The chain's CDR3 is CASSLNWADTQYF. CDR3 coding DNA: TGTGCCAGCAGCTTAAATTGGGCAGATACGCAGTATTTT. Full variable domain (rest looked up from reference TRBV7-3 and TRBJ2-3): GAGVSQTPSNKVTEKGKYVELRCDPISGHTALYWYRQSLGQGPEFLIYFQGTGAADDSGLPNDRFFAVRPEGSVSTLKIQRTERGDSAVYLCASSLNWADTQYFGPGTRLTVL.

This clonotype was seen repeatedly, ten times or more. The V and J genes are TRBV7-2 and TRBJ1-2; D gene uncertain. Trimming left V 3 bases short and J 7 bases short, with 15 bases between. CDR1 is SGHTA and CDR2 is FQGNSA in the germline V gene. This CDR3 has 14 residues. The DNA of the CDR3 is TGTGCCAGCAGCTTTGGGAAGGTGACGAGTGGCTACACCTTC. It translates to CASSFGKVTSGYTF.

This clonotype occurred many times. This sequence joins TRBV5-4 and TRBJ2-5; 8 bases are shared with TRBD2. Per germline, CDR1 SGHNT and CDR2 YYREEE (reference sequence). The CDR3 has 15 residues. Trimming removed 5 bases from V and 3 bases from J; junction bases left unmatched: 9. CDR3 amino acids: CASRPGGQVEETQYF. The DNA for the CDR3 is TGTGCCAGCAGACCGGGGGGGCAGGTGGAAGAGACCCAGTACTTC.

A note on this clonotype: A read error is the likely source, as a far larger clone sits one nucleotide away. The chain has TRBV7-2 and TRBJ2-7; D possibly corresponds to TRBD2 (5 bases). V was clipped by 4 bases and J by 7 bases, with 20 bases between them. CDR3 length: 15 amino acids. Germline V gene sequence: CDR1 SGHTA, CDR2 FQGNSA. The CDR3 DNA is TGTGCCAGCAGCTCGTTGAGGAGACTAAACAATGAGCAGTACTTC. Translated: CASSSLRRLNNEQYF.

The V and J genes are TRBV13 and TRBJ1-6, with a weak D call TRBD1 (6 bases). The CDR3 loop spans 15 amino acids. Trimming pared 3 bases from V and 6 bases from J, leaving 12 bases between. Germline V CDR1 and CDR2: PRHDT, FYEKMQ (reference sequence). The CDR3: CASSFYREGNSPLHF. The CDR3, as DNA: TGTGCCAGCAGCTTCTACAGGGAGGGTAATTCACCCCTCCACTTT.

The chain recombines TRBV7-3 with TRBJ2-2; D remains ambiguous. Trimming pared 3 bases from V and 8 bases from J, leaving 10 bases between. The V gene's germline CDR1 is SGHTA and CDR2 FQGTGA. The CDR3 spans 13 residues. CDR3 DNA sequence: TGTGCCAGCAGCTTTCAAGAGATAGGGGAGCTGTTTTTT. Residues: CASSFQEIGELFF.

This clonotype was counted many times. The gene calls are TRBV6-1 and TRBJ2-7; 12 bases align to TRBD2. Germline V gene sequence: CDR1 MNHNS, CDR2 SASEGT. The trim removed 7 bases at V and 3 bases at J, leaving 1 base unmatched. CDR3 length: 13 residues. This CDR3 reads CASKLAGGYEQYF. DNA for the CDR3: TGTGCCAGCAAACTAGCGGGAGGCTACGAGCAGTACTTC.

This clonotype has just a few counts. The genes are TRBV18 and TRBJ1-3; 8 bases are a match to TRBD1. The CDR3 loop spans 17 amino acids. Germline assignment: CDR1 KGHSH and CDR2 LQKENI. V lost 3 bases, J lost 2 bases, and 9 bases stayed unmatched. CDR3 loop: CASSPAGQGDTGNTIYF. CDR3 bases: TGTGCCAGCTCACCCGCAGGACAGGGCGACACTGGAAACACCATATATTTT.

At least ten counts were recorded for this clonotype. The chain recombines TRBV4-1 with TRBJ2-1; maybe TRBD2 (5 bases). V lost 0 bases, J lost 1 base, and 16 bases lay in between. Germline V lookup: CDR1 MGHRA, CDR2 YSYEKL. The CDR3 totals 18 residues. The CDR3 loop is CASSQDALKRQSYNEQFF. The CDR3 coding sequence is TGCGCCAGCAGCCAAGATGCCCTCAAGCGGCAATCCTACAATGAGCAGTTCTTC.

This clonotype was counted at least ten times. In DNA form, the CDR3 reads TGCAGTGCTAGAAAGGCGAACCCTAGCACAGATACGCAGTATTTT. Protein: CSARKANPSTDTQYF. The V call is TRBV20-1, the J call TRBJ2-3; D not resolved. The CDR3 sequence is 15 residues long. Germline V gene sequence: CDR1 DFQATT, CDR2 SNEGSKA (reference sequence). Trimming removed 2 bases at V and 0 bases at J, with 12 bases between.

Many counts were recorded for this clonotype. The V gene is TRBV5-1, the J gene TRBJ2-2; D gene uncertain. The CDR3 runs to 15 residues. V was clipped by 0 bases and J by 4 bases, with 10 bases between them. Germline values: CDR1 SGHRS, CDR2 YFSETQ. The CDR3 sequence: CASSLASSGTGELFF. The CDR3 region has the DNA TGCGCCAGCAGCTTGGCTAGTTCCGGCACCGGGGAGCTGTTTTTT.

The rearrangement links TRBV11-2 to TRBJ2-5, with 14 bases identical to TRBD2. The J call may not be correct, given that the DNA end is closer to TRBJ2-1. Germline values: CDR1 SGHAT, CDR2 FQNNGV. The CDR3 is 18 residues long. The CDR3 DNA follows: TGTGCCAGCAGCTTAGCCCGGACTAGCGGGGGGACGGCGCAGGAGCAGTTCTTC. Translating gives CASSLARTSGGTAQEQFF.

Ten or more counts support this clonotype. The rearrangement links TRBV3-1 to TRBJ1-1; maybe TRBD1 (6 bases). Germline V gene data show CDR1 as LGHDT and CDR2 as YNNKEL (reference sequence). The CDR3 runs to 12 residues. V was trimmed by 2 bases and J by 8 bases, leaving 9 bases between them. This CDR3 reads CASSQLQGEAFF. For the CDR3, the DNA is TGTGCCAGCAGCCAATTACAGGGAGAAGCTTTCTTT.

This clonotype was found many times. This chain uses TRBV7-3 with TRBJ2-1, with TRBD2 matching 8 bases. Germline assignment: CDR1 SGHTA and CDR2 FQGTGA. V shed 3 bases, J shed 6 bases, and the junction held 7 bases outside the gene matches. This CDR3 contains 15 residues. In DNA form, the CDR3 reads TGTGCCAGCAGCTTCGGGGGGGCCTCTTTCAATGAGCAGTTCTTC. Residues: CASSFGGASFNEQFF.